The source of this T cell receptor beta chain is a study of CD8 T cells in ankylosing spondylitis. Findings and limits, study-wide: Disease-linked clones bore a CD8+ phenotype, appearing relatively rarely in peripheral blood. A number of the motif variants had already been described in reactive arthritis synovial fluid and blood. Within ankylosing spondylitis blood, a TCR beta motif made up of fewer than ten highly homologous variants appeared to be characteristic.

Trimming pared 1 base from V and 1 base from J, leaving 6 bases between. The CDR3 contains 14 residues. Germline V gene data show CDR1 as PRHDT and CDR2 as FYEKMQ (reference sequence). Researchers built TCR beta libraries using quantitative 5'-RACE with molecular barcodes. TCRdb re-called the 5' RACE reads with MiXCR, one entry per CDR3 protein. The sample carries over 95,000 distinct CDR3 sequences, about 8.3% recorded once. This clonotype appeared many times. Its antigen is unidentified. Sample: blood, either unsorted or a sorted T cell fraction (not recorded which). The rearrangement links TRBV13 to TRBJ2-3; no definite D call. This sequence was found in a male donor with ankylosing spondylitis or in good health (not recorded which). The CDR3 loop reads CASSLAWGTDTQYF. CDR3 DNA sequence: TGTGCCAGCAGCTTAGCGTGGGGCACAGATACGCAGTATTTT. The complete variable domain, with remaining parts taken from reference TRBV13 and TRBJ2-3, reads AAGVIQSPRHLIKEKRETATLKCYPIPRHDTVYWYQQGPGQDPQFLISFYEKMQSDKGSIPDRFSAQQFSDYHSELNMSSLELGDSALYFCASSLAWGTDTQYFGPGTRLTVL.